This T cell receptor (beta chain) was sequenced in a study of blood T cell repertoires in COVID-19. In regard to this clone: The same CDR3 can be traced to other DNA sequences in this sample.

Profiled with immunoSEQ multiplex PCR; TCRdb holds only in-frame clones, not every one. Of around 450,000 clones in the sample, nearly 90% are singletons; the top ten hold almost 2%. There are 14 residues in the CDR3. Trimming stripped 6 bases from V and 4 bases from J, with 12 bases between. CDR1 and CDR2 (germline): MNHEY, SVGAGI. This TCR was recovered from a young woman with acute COVID-19. The chain links TRBV6-5 to TRBJ1-4, with D perhaps matching TRBD1 (5 bases). Sequencing was carried out using PBMCs or T cells enriched from blood (not recorded which). The CDR3 is CASSPDSSNEKLFF. The CDR3 DNA reads TGTGCCAGCAGCCCCGACAGCAGTAATGAAAAACTGTTTTTT.